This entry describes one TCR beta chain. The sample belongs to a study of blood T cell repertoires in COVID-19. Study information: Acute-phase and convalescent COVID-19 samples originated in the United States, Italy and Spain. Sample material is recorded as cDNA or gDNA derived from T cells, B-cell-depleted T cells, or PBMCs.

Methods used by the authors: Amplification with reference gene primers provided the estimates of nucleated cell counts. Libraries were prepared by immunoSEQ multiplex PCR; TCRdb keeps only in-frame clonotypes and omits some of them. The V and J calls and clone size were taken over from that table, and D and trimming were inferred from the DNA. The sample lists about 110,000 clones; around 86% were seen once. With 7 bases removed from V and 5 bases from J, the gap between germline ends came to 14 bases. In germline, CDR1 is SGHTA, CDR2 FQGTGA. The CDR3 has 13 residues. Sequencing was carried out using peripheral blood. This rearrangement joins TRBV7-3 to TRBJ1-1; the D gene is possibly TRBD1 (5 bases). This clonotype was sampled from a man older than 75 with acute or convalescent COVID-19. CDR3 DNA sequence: TGTGCCAGCACCAACCGGGGGGGGACTGAAGCTTTCTTT. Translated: CASTNRGGTEAFF. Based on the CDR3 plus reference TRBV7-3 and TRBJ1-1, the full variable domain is GAGVSQTPSNKVTEKGKYVELRCDPISGHTALYWYRQSLGQGPEFLIYFQGTGAADDSGLPNDRFFAVRPEGSVSTLKIQRTERGDSAVYLCASTNRGGTEAFFGQGTRLTVV.